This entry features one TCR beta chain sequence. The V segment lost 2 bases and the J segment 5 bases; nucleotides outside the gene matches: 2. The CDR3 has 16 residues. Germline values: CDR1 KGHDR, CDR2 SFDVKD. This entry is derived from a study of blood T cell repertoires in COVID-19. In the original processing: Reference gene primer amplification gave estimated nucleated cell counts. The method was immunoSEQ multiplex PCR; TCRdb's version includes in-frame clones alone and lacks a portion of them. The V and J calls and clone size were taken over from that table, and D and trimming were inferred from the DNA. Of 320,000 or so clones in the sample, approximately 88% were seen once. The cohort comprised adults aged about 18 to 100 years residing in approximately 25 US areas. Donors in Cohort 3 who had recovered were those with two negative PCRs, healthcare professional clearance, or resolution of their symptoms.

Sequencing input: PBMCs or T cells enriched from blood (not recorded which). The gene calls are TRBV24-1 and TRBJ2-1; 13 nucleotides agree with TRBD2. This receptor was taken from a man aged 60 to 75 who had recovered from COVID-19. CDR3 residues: CATSDSGLAGNNEQFF. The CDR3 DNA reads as TGTGCCACCAGTGATTCGGGACTAGCGGGAAACAATGAGCAGTTCTTC.